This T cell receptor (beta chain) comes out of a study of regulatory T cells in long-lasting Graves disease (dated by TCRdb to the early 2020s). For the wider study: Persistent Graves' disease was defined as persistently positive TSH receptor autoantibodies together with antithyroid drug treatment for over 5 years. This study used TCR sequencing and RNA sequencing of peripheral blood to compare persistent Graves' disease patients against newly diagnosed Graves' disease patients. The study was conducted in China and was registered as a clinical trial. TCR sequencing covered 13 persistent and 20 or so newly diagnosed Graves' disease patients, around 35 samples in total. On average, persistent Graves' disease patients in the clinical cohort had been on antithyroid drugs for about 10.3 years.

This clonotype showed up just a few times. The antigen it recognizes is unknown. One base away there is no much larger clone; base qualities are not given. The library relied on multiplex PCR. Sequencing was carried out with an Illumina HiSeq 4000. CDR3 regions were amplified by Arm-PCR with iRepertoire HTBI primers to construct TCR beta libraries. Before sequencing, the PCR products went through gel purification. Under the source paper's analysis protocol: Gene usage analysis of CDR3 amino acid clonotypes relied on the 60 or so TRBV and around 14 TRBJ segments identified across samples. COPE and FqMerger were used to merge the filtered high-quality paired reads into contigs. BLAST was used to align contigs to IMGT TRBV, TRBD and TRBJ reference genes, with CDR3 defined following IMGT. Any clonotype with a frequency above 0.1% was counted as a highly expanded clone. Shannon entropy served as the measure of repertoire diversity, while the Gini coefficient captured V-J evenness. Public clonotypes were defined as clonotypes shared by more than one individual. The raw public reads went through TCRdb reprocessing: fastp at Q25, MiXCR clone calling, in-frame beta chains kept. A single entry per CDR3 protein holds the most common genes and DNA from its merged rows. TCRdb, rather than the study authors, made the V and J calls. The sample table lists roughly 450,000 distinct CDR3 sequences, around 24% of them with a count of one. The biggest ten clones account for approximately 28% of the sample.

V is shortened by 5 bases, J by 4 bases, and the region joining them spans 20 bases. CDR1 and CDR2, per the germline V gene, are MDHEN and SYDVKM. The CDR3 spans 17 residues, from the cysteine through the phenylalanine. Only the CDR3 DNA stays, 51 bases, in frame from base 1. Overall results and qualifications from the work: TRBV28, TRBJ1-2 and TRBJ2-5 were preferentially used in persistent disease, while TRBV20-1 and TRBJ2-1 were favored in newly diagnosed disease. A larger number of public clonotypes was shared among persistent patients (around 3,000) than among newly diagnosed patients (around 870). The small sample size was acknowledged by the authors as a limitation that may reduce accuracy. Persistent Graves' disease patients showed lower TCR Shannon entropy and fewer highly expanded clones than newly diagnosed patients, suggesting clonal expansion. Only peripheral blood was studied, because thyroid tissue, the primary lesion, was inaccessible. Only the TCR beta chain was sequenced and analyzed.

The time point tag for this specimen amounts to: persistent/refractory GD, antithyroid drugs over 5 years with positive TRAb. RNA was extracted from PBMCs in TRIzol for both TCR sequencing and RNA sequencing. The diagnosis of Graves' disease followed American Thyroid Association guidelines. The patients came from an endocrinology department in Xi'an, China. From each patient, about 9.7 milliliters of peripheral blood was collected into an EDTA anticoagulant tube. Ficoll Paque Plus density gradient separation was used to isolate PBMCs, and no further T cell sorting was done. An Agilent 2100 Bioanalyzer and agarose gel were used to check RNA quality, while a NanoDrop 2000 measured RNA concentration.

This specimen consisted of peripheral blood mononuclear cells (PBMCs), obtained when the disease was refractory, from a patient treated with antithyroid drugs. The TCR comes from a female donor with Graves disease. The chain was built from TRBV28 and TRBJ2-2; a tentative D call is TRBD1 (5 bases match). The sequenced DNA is TGTGCCAGCAGTCCTCACCAGGGCCTCGATGGCACCGGGGAGCTGTTTTTT. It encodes CASSPHQGLDGTGELFF.